One sample yielded the 21 T cell receptor beta chains listed below, sequenced in a study of T cells in Graves' hyperthyroidism and ophthalmopathy. The TCR beta CDR3 regions underwent amplification using RNA transcripts as the source. In the first-round RT-PCR of the TCR CDR3, the HTBI primer set was used. TCRdb re-called the multiplex PCR reads with MiXCR, one entry per CDR3 protein. The data hold about 300,000 distinct CDR3 sequences, with less than 20% observed a single time. The sequenced sample consisted of blood. All receptors derive from a middle-aged man with Graves' ophthalmopathy.

This clonotype was observed many times. This rearrangement joins TRBV2 to TRBJ1-1; TRBD1 matches 10 bases. Germline values: CDR1 SNHLY, CDR2 FYNNEI. With 8 bases clipped from V and 5 bases from J, the junction kept 5 bases outside the gene matches. CDR3 length equals 13 residues. CDR3 in amino acids: CASLGDRGTEAFF. The DNA of the CDR3 is TGTGCCAGCCTAGGGGACAGGGGAACTGAAGCTTTCTTT.

CDR3 sequence reads: CASSLDGGYGYTF. CDR3 coding DNA: TGCGCCAGCAGCTTGGACGGCGGCTATGGCTACACCTTC. The chain joins TRBV5-1 to TRBJ1-2; the D is unclear. The V gene lost 0 bases and the J gene lost 4 bases, with 7 bases spanning the gap. Germline assignment: CDR1 SGHRS and CDR2 YFSETQ. The CDR3 extends over 13 amino acids.

This clonotype occurred many times. The rearrangement uses TRBV5-1 and TRBJ1-1; no definite D call. Trimming removed 2 bases from V and 8 bases from J, with 13 bases in between. The CDR3 extends over 13 amino acids. Looked up from germline, CDR1 is SGHRS and CDR2 is YFSETQ. Written as DNA, the CDR3 is TGCGCCAGCAGCTTCCCTGAACAGTCAGAAGCTTTCTTT. Translated, it gives CASSFPEQSEAFF. Full variable domain (outside the CDR3, taken from reference TRBV5-1 and TRBJ1-1): KAGVTQTPRYLIKTRGQQVTLSCSPISGHRSVSWYQQTPGQGLQFLFEYFSETQRNKGNFPGRFSGRQFSNSRSEMNVSTLELGDSALYLCASSFPEQSEAFFGQGTRLTVV.

This clonotype was counted a single time. A much larger clone differs from this one at a single base, so this may be a read error. This chain links TRBV28 with TRBJ2-5; 7 bases map to TRBD1. Trimming at V came to 4 bases and at J to 4 bases, leaving 9 bases not matched to a gene. The CDR3 totals 15 residues. Germline V gene data show CDR1 as MDHEN and CDR2 as SYDVKM. Written as DNA, the CDR3 is TGTGCCAGCAGTTCTCCCGGGACAGCCCGAGAGACCCAGTACTTC. Amino acid sequence: CASSSPGTARETQYF.

The chain couples TRBV7-3 to TRBJ1-2; D is unclear. CDR1 is SGHTA, CDR2 FQGTGA, per germline. CDR3 length equals 16 residues. Between the trimmed V and J ends, which lost 0 bases and 0 bases, there was a span of 11 bases. For the CDR3, the DNA is TGTGCCAGCAGCTTAACTCGGGATCACACTAACTATGGCTACACCTTC. Its protein is CASSLTRDHTNYGYTF.

The chain is built from TRBV28 and TRBJ2-1; 8 nucleotides agree with TRBD2. CDR1 is MDHEN, CDR2 SYDVKM, per germline. Trimming took 5 bases from V and 0 from J; bases not matched to a gene: 9. The CDR3 has 17 amino acids. In DNA, the CDR3 is TGTGCCAGCAGTCCCCGACTAGCGCGGAGCTCCTACAATGAGCAGTTCTTC. It codes for CASSPRLARSSYNEQFF.

The chain has TRBV9 and TRBJ2-7, with D perhaps matching TRBD2 (6 bases). CDR3 size: 15 residues. Trimming shortened V by 3 bases and J by 5 bases, and 18 bases separated the two germline ends. Germline-derived CDR1 and CDR2 are SGDLS and YYNGEE. Here the CDR3 reads CASSGRDSPRDEQYF. CDR3 DNA: TGTGCCAGCAGCGGAAGGGACTCCCCAAGAGACGAGCAGTACTTC.

At least ten counts were recorded for this clonotype. CDR3 sequence (DNA): TGTGCCAGCAACGAGGGATACAATGAGCAGTTCTTC. Its protein product is CASNEGYNEQFF. The chain is built from TRBV7-9 and TRBJ2-1, with D perhaps TRBD2 (5 bases). V was shortened by 7 bases and J by 4 bases, with 8 bases between the two germline ends. Germline assignment: CDR1 SEHNR and CDR2 FQNEAQ (reference sequence). The CDR3 covers 12 residues.

The V and J genes are TRBV28 and TRBJ1-4; TRBD1 is a possible D gene (5 bases). Trimming took off 5 bases at V and 5 bases at J, with 15 bases between the two ends. Germline V gene data show CDR1 as MDHEN and CDR2 as SYDVKM. The CDR3 spans 15 residues. The CDR3 bases are TGTGCCAGCAGTCCGGGACCGAGAGAAAATGAAAAACTGTTTTTT. This sequence encodes CASSPGPRENEKLFF.

The chain is built from TRBV6-5 and TRBJ2-3, with 12 bases identical to TRBD2. The CDR3 totals 18 residues. V dropped 2 bases and J dropped 5; count of bases not matched to a gene: 11. The germline V gene encodes CDR1 MNHEY and CDR2 SVGAGI. CDR3 DNA sequence: TGTGCCAGCAGTTACCTCCTAGCGGGAGGGCCAGGGGGAGATACGCAGTATTTT. This gives the protein CASSYLLAGGPGGDTQYF.

The rearrangement links TRBV5-1 to TRBJ2-6; 7 bases line up with TRBD1. After removal of 4 bases from V and 0 bases from J, the junction contained 13 bases not matched to a gene. Germline-derived CDR1 and CDR2 are SGHRS and YFSETQ. The CDR3 is made up of 19 amino acids. The CDR3 is CASSRTSGTASSGANVLTF. In DNA form, the CDR3 reads TGCGCCAGCAGCAGGACCTCCGGGACAGCTAGCTCTGGGGCCAACGTCCTGACTTTC.

The chain carries TRBV7-8 and TRBJ1-5; D is ambiguous. Germline V CDR1 and CDR2: SGHVS, FQNEAQ. Trimming cost V 5 bases and J 3 bases, with 11 bases left between them. The length of the CDR3 is 14 residues. The CDR3 sequence: CASSRTRDNQPQHF. In DNA, the CDR3 is TGTGCCAGCAGCCGTACGAGGGACAATCAGCCCCAGCATTTT.

The J gene is TRBJ2-7, the V gene TRBV20-1, with 9 bases fitting TRBD2. The CDR3 totals 15 residues. Germline CDR1 and CDR2: DFQATT and SNEGSKA (reference sequence). J lost 2 bases, V lost 5 bases, and 10 bases had no gene match. CDR3 region: CSALPTSGPTYEQYF. DNA of the CDR3: TGCAGTGCTCTCCCCACTAGCGGGCCTACCTACGAGCAGTACTTC.

The sample holds many counts of this clonotype. This chain connects TRBV6-1 to TRBJ2-1, with D tentatively TRBD2 (6 bases). The germline V gene encodes CDR1 MNHNS and CDR2 SASEGT. The CDR3 is made up of 15 amino acids. Between the trimmed V and J ends, which lost 5 bases and 8 bases, there was a span of 19 bases. Written as DNA, the CDR3 is TGTGCCAGCAGTCGGGAGAATTCCGAGTTCCATGAGCAGTTCTTC. Translated, it gives CASSRENSEFHEQFF.

This clonotype appeared many times. The gene calls are TRBV28 and TRBJ2-7, with 7 bases fitting TRBD1. Germline CDR1 is MDHEN and CDR2 is SYDVKM. CDR3 length: 13 amino acids. The junction had 5 bases not matched to a gene; V was cut back by 5 bases and J by 4 bases. CDR3 nucleotides: TGTGCCAGCAGTAGACAGGGCCTATACGAGCAGTACTTC. This gives the protein CASSRQGLYEQYF. Filled out from reference TRBV28 and TRBJ2-7, the complete variable domain reads DVKVTQSSRYLVKRTGEKVFLECVQDMDHENMFWYRQDPGLGLRLIYFSYDVKMKEKGDIPEGYSVSREKKERFSLILESASTNQTSMYLCASSRQGLYEQYFGPGTRLTVT.

The rearrangement joins TRBV6-6 to TRBJ2-5, with 7 bases aligning to TRBD2. V was pared by 4 bases and J by 5 bases, with 7 bases of the junction left unmatched. The germline V gene encodes CDR1 MNHNY and CDR2 SVGAGI (reference sequence). The CDR3 spans 14 residues. The chain's CDR3 is CASSSSGGEETQYF. For the CDR3, the DNA is TGTGCCAGCAGTTCCTCGGGGGGTGAGGAGACCCAGTACTTC.

This clonotype was counted many times. The gene calls are TRBV9 and TRBJ2-5; D may be TRBD1 or TRBD2 (5 bases each). V dropped 4 bases and J dropped 1 base, with 11 bases sitting between them. The CDR3 runs to 14 residues. CDR1 SGDLS and CDR2 YYNGEE come from the germline V gene. The CDR3: CASSPGQLQETQYF. The CDR3 region has the DNA TGTGCCAGCAGCCCGGGGCAGCTCCAAGAGACCCAGTACTTC.

This clonotype was seen at least ten times. V is TRBV3-1 and J is TRBJ2-7; D is possibly TRBD2 (5 bases). Per the germline V gene, CDR1 is LGHDT and CDR2 is YNNKEL (reference sequence). CDR3 length equals 13 residues. Trimming took off 1 base at V and 2 bases at J, with 6 bases between the two ends. CDR3 in DNA: TGTGCCAGCAGCCAAGGACTAACCTACGAGCAGTACTTC. Its translation is CASSQGLTYEQYF.

This clonotype was seen at least ten times. CDR3 coding DNA: TGCAGTGCTAGAGGGACCGGGAACCGCTACACCTTC. Its protein is CSARGTGNRYTF. This chain uses TRBV20-1 with TRBJ1-2; no definite D call. V was trimmed by 1 base and J by 9 bases, leaving 12 bases between them. CDR3 length equals 12 residues. Germline lookup yields CDR1 DFQATT and CDR2 SNEGSKA (reference sequence).

This chain joins TRBV30 and TRBJ2-5; 7 positions agree with TRBD2. The CDR3 loop spans 13 amino acids. V was clipped by 5 bases and J by 5 bases; unmatched bases: 8. Germline V CDR1 and CDR2: GTSNPN, SVGIG (reference sequence). The CDR3 sequence: CAWSFGEGETQYF. In DNA form, the CDR3 reads TGTGCCTGGTCCTTTGGGGAGGGGGAGACCCAGTACTTC.

The rearrangement links TRBV5-4 to TRBJ2-7, with D hard to call. Trimming left V 3 bases short and J 5 bases short, with 9 bases between. CDR1 and CDR2 from the germline V gene are SGHNT and YYREEE (reference sequence). This CDR3 region has 12 residues. CDR3 residues: CASSSNLDEQYF. In nucleotides, the CDR3 is TGTGCCAGCAGCTCGAATCTGGACGAGCAGTACTTC.